This entry lists 11 T cell receptor beta chains sequenced from one sample in a study of TIL therapy for anti-PD-1-resistant metastatic lung cancer. Time point specified: pre-treatment sample, taken before nivolumab and TIL therapy. Pleural nodules or supraclavicular lymph nodes made up most of the excised metastases sampled. Sequencing used immunoSEQ v3. TCRdb's copy holds only in-frame clones and misses some; the assay was immunoSEQ multiplex PCR. Among about 50,000 clones listed, 55% to 75% were seen once. Here the sequenced sample was tumor tissue, taken at baseline. The origin of the receptors is a person aged 25 to 80 with non-small cell lung cancer.

The genes are TRBV29-1 and TRBJ2-7, with TRBD1 identical over 7 bases. J gave up 2 bases and V 5 bases, and 6 bases lay outside the gene matches. The CDR3 spans 13 residues. Germline CDR1 is SQVTM and CDR2 is ANQGSEA. CDR3 protein: CSVKTGLAYEQYF. The CDR3 region has the DNA TGCAGCGTTAAGACAGGGCTGGCCTACGAGCAGTACTTC.

This clone showed up just a few times. The chain combines TRBV28 with TRBJ1-6, with D possibly TRBD1 on 6 matching bases. Germline V gene sequence: CDR1 MDHEN, CDR2 SYDVKM. The V and J ends lost 10 bases and 9 bases respectively, with 16 bases between them. The CDR3 loop spans 13 amino acids. CDR3 in amino acids: CATITGIRSPLHF. The CDR3 region has the DNA TGTGCCACTATTACAGGGATCCGTTCACCCCTCCACTTT.

The J gene is TRBJ1-6, the V gene TRBV30, with 7 bases that match TRBD1. CDR1 is GTSNPN and CDR2 is SVGIG in the germline V gene (reference sequence). This CDR3 spans 17 amino acids. Losses at the gene ends were 3 bases for V and 2 bases for J; bases not matched to a gene: 10. CDR3 protein: CAWSPKGGKTYNSPLHF. DNA of the CDR3: TGTGCCTGGAGCCCAAAAGGGGGCAAGACCTATAATTCACCCCTCCACTTT. Together with reference TRBV30 and TRBJ1-6, the CDR3 gives the full variable domain: SQTIHQWPATLVQPVGSPLSLECTVEGTSNPNLYWYRQAAGRGLQLLFYSVGIGQISSEVPQNLSASRPQDRQFILSSKKLLLSDSGFYLCAWSPKGGKTYNSPLHFGNGTRLTVT.

The rearrangement links TRBV9 to TRBJ1-2; D is perhaps TRBD1 (6 bases). The germline V gene has CDR1 SGDLS and CDR2 YYNGEE. Trimming left V 1 base short and J 2 bases short, with 6 bases between. The CDR3 has 13 residues. As DNA, the CDR3 is TGTGCCAGCAGCGTACAGGGGAACTATGGCTACACCTTC. It specifies CASSVQGNYGYTF. Full variable domain (remainder filled in from reference TRBV9 and TRBJ1-2): DSGVTQTPKHLITATGQRVTLRCSPRSGDLSVYWYQQSLDQGLQFLIQYYNGEERAKGNILERFSAQQFPDLHSELNLSSLELGDSALYFCASSVQGNYGYTFGSGTRLTVV.

The rearrangement joins TRBV27 to TRBJ2-3; 7 nucleotides align to TRBD2. V lost 1 base to trimming and J lost 1 base; unmatched junction nucleotides: 8. The germline V gene encodes CDR1 MNHEY and CDR2 SMNVEV (reference sequence). CDR3 length: 17 amino acids. The CDR3 protein is CASSLWGGSDGTDTQYF. The CDR3 coding sequence is TGTGCCAGCAGTTTATGGGGAGGGAGTGATGGCACAGATACGCAGTATTTT.

There are a few counts of this clone. The V and J genes are TRBV19 and TRBJ2-3, with 8 bases matching TRBD1. The CDR3 is 14 amino acids. V lost 5 bases to trimming and J lost 4 bases; unmatched junction nucleotides: 5. Germline assignment: CDR1 LNHDA and CDR2 SQIVND (reference sequence). The CDR3 sequence: CASSARGRADTQYF. The CDR3 DNA sequence: TGTGCCAGTAGTGCCAGGGGGCGGGCAGATACGCAGTATTTT.

J is TRBJ2-1 and V is TRBV19; D is undetermined. This CDR3 region has 13 residues. Germline CDR1 LNHDA, CDR2 SQIVND (reference sequence). Deletions cut 8 bases from V and 0 bases from J, with 8 bases between. CDR3 in DNA: TGTGCCAGTTCCAAGAGCTCCTACAATGAGCAGTTCTTC. This gives the protein CASSKSSYNEQFF.

V gene TRBV30 combines with J gene TRBJ2-3; 10 bases align to TRBD2. This CDR3 region has 13 residues. The V segment lost 7 bases and the J segment 6 bases; nucleotides outside the gene matches: 7. Germline assignment: CDR1 GTSNPN and CDR2 SVGIG (reference sequence). CDR3 region: CALTPGLADTQYF. The CDR3 coding sequence is TGTGCCTTAACTCCGGGACTAGCGGATACGCAGTATTTT.

This clone came up a few times. The chain joins TRBV5-1 to TRBJ2-5; D possibly corresponds to TRBD2 (7 bases). This CDR3 is 13 amino acids long. V was cut by 0 bases and J by 5 bases, with 8 bases left in between. In germline, CDR1 is SGHRS, CDR2 YFSETQ. DNA for the CDR3: TGCGCCAGCAGCTTGGCGGGGGGCGAGACCCAGTACTTC. This sequence encodes CASSLAGGETQYF.

The chain has TRBV5-1 and TRBJ1-2; unclear D gene. V dropped 0 bases and J dropped 6 bases, with 18 bases sitting between them. Germline CDR1 SGHRS, CDR2 YFSETQ. The length of the CDR3 is 16 residues. The CDR3 DNA reads as TGCGCCAGCAGCTTGGGGCCTGGCCGGCATAAGGATGGCTACACCTTC. Residues: CASSLGPGRHKDGYTF.

V and J are TRBV5-1 and TRBJ2-5; TRBD2 agrees at 14 bases. The CDR3 is 15 residues long. V lost 3 bases, J lost 2 bases, and 0 bases stayed unmatched. Germline V gives CDR1 SGHRS, CDR2 YFSETQ. DNA of the CDR3: TGCGCCAGCAGCTGGACTAGCGGGGGGCAAGAGACCCAGTACTTC. It is translated as CASSWTSGGQETQYF.